This T cell receptor (beta chain) was captured by sequencing in a study of blood T cell repertoires in COVID-19. Background on the study: Nucleic acid was either cDNA or gDNA, and it came from T cells, B-cell-depleted T cells, or PBMCs.

V gave up 3 bases and J gave up 9 bases, with 9 bases separating them. The CDR3 covers 11 residues. From germline, CDR1 is MNHEY and CDR2 SVGAGI. As handled by the study authors: By means of reference gene primer amplification, nucleated cell counts were estimated. Using immunoSEQ multiplex PCR, the repertoire was profiled, and TCRdb retains in-frame clones only, with some absent. Clone size and the V and J calls come from that table; the DNA yielded D and trimming. The sample consists of around 65,000 clones, 60% to 80% of them appearing once. J is TRBJ2-7 and V is TRBV6-5; D uncertain. This sequence was found in a human donor in a cohort sampled during active COVID-19. Sequencing was done on a sample of peripheral blood. The CDR3 region has the DNA TGTGCCAGCAGTTATTTTAGCAGGCAGTACTTC. Protein sequence: CASSYFSRQYF.